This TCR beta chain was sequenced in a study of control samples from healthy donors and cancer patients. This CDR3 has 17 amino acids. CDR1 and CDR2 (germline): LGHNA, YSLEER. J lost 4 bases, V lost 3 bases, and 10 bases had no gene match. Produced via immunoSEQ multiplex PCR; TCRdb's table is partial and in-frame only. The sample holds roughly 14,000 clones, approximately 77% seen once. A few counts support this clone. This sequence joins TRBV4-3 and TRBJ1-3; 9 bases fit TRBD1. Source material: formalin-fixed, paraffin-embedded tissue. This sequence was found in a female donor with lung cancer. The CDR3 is CASSQDWTGVIGNTIYF. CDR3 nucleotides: TGCGCCAGCAGCCAGGATTGGACAGGGGTGATCGGAAACACCATATATTTT.